This T cell receptor beta chain was sequenced during a study of PD-1 blockade in classical Hodgkin lymphoma. Study in general: Nivolumab was administered to patients intravenously at 3 mg/kg every 2 weeks. Overall study findings and caveats: There was a significant rise in CD4+ TCR diversity by C4D1, with no such rise for CD8+.

The protocol was immunoSEQ multiplex PCR, while the TCRdb copy is restricted to in-frame clones and leaves out a portion. Of under 70,000 clones listed, 70% to 75% were seen once; the top ten hold roughly 9%. In regard to this clone: The antigen remains unidentified.

This CDR3 contains 14 residues. V was pared by 4 bases and J by 3 bases, with 3 bases of the junction left unmatched. Per the germline V gene, CDR1 is MNHEY and CDR2 is SMNVEV (reference sequence). Each patient relapsed following autologous stem cell transplantation, and prior brentuximab vedotin exposure differed. Sequencing used peripheral blood mononuclear cells (PBMCs), obtained before the second cycle of nivolumab. This sequence was found in a human donor with classical Hodgkin lymphoma. V is TRBV27 and J is TRBJ2-7, with 10 nucleotides matching TRBD1. Here the CDR3 reads CASSYGTGDYEQYF. The DNA of the CDR3 is TGTGCCAGCAGTTACGGGACAGGGGACTACGAGCAGTACTTC.